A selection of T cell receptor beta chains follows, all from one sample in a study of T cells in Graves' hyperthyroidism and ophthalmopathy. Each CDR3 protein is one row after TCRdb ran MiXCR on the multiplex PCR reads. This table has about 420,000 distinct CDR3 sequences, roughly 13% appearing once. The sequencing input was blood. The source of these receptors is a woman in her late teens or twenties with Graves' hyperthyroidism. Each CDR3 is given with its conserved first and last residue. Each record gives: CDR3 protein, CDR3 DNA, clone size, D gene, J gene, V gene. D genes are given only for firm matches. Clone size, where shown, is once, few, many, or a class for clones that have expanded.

CDR3: CSVGGRYQETQYF
DNA: TGCAGCGTTGGAGGGAGGTACCAAGAGACCCAGTACTTC
size: many
D: .
J: TRBJ2-5
V: TRBV29-1

CDR3: CASSYSAGEPPETQYF
DNA: TGTGCCAGCAGTTACTCGGCGGGTGAGCCGCCGGAGACCCAGTACTTC
size: many
D: .
J: TRBJ2-5
V: TRBV6-2/TRBV6-3

CDR3: CASSAGTGGFTNEKLFF
DNA: TGTGCCAGCAGTGCCGGGACAGGGGGCTTCACTAATGAAAAACTGTTTTTT
size: many
D: TRBD1
J: TRBJ1-4
V: TRBV2

CDR3: CASSLTPGGLVSPLHF
DNA: TGTGCCAGCAGCTTAACACCGGGGGGGTTAGTTTCACCCCTCCACTTT
size: .
D: .
J: TRBJ1-6
V: TRBV11-2

CDR3: CSVPPFGLPGQFF
DNA: TGCAGCGTTCCCCCATTCGGGCTACCTGGGCAGTTCTTC
size: many
D: .
J: TRBJ2-1
V: TRBV29-1

CDR3: CASSVALRDGELFF
DNA: TGTGCCAGCAGCGTAGCTCTAAGGGACGGGGAGCTGTTTTTT
size: .
D: .
J: TRBJ2-2
V: TRBV9

CDR3: CASSPLRQGSYEQYF
DNA: TGTGCCAGCTCACCACTCCGCCAGGGTTCCTACGAGCAGTACTTC
size: .
D: .
J: TRBJ2-7
V: TRBV18

CDR3: CASSLLADRGNEQFF
DNA: TGTGCCAGCAGCTTATTAGCGGACAGGGGCAATGAGCAGTTCTTC
size: .
D: TRBD1
J: TRBJ2-1
V: TRBV7-2

CDR3: CASSPGDPSGELFF
DNA: TGTGCCAGCAGTCCGGGGGACCCGTCCGGGGAGCTGTTTTTT
size: few
D: .
J: TRBJ2-2
V: TRBV6-2/TRBV6-3

CDR3: CASSPGGKNTEAFF
DNA: TGTGCCAGCAGTCCAGGGGGAAAGAACACTGAAGCTTTCTTT
size: many
D: TRBD1
J: TRBJ1-1
V: TRBV28

CDR3: CASSHPLRVYGYTF
DNA: TGTGCCAGCAGCCACCCCCTCAGGGTCTATGGCTACACCTTC
size: many
D: .
J: TRBJ1-2
V: TRBV11-2

CDR3: CASSSGPQRGGQETQYF
DNA: TGCGCCAGCAGCTCCGGGCCCCAGCGAGGGGGCCAAGAGACCCAGTACTTC
size: few
D: .
J: TRBJ2-5
V: TRBV5-1

CDR3: CASSPGTSGRHRGTDTQYF
DNA: TGTGCCAGCAGCCCCGGGACTAGCGGGAGGCACCGGGGCACAGATACGCAGTATTTT
size: .
D: TRBD2
J: TRBJ2-3
V: TRBV6-2/TRBV6-3

CDR3: CASSRGSRGTRGQETQYF
DNA: TGTGCCAGCAGCCGGGGGTCGAGGGGGACAAGGGGACAAGAGACCCAGTACTTC
size: .
D: .
J: TRBJ2-5
V: TRBV7-2

CDR3: CASSLWGTASYEQYF
DNA: TGTGCCAGCAGCTTGTGGGGGACTGCCTCCTACGAGCAGTACTTC
size: many
D: .
J: TRBJ2-7
V: TRBV7-2

CDR3: CASSERGGNTIYF
DNA: TGCGCCAGCAGTGAAAGGGGTGGAAACACCATATATTTT
size: few
D: .
J: TRBJ1-3
V: TRBV10-2

CDR3: CASSYLRGQGGRGQPQHF
DNA: TGTGCCAGCAGTTACCTTAGGGGACAGGGGGGAAGAGGTCAGCCCCAGCATTTT
size: many
D: TRBD1
J: TRBJ1-5
V: TRBV6-5

CDR3: CASRGLADEQFF
DNA: TGTGCCAGCAGGGGGCTAGCCGATGAGCAGTTCTTC
size: few
D: .
J: TRBJ2-1
V: TRBV6-2/TRBV6-3

CDR3: CSATSGTRCYEQYF
DNA: TGCAGTGCTACCTCAGGGACTAGATGCTACGAGCAGTACTTC
size: .
D: TRBD2
J: TRBJ2-7
V: TRBV20-1

CDR3: CASSSTPAGSYNEQFF
DNA: TGTGCCAGCAGTTCCACCCCAGCGGGCAGCTACAATGAGCAGTTCTTC
size: .
D: .
J: TRBJ2-1
V: TRBV6-1

CDR3: CASRPGRRMVGYTF
DNA: TGTGCCAGCAGGCCGGGACGCCGGATGGTAGGCTACACCTTC
size: many
D: .
J: TRBJ1-2
V: TRBV2

CDR3: CAGSQGGLGLAGVGETQYF
DNA: TGTGCCGGCAGTCAAGGGGGCTTGGGACTAGCGGGAGTCGGGGAGACCCAGTACTTC
size: .
D: TRBD2
J: TRBJ2-5
V: TRBV28

CDR3: CASRQGGPEAFF
DNA: TGTGCCAGCCGACAGGGAGGCCCTGAAGCTTTCTTT
size: many
D: TRBD1
J: TRBJ1-1
V: TRBV2

CDR3: CATSPLRGLSYNEQFF
DNA: TGTGCCACCAGCCCCCTCAGGGGGCTATCTTACAATGAGCAGTTCTTC
size: .
D: TRBD1
J: TRBJ2-1
V: TRBV15

CDR3: CASSVEDWRLSSYNEQFF
DNA: TGTGCCAGCAGCGTAGAGGACTGGCGCTTGAGCTCCTACAATGAGCAGTTCTTC
size: .
D: .
J: TRBJ2-1
V: TRBV9

CDR3: CASSFMGNEQFF
DNA: TGCGCCAGCAGCTTTATGGGTAATGAGCAGTTCTTC
size: many
D: .
J: TRBJ2-1
V: TRBV5-1

CDR3: CATSDSRRGNTEAFF
DNA: TGTGCCACCAGTGACTCCCGTCGGGGGAACACTGAAGCTTTCTTT
size: many
D: .
J: TRBJ1-1
V: TRBV24-1

CDR3: CSAAPGQVEYQYF
DNA: TGCAGTGCTGCACCGGGACAGGTGGAATATCAGTACTTC
size: many
D: TRBD1
J: TRBJ2-5
V: TRBV20-1

CDR3: CASSPSTGVLEKPFF
DNA: TGTGCCAGCAGTCCATCGACAGGGGTCTTAGAAAAACCGTTTTTT
size: .
D: TRBD1
J: TRBJ1-4
V: TRBV7-9

CDR3: CASSEALASGANVLTF
DNA: TGTGCCAGCAGTGAAGCGCTAGCCTCTGGGGCCAACGTCCTGACTTTC
size: many
D: .
J: TRBJ2-6
V: TRBV6-1

CDR3: CASNPQGRQETQYF
DNA: TGTGCCAGCAACCCCCAGGGCCGTCAAGAGACCCAGTACTTC
size: .
D: .
J: TRBJ2-5
V: TRBV5-4

CDR3: CASRRTGGRIYEQYF
DNA: TGTGCCAGCAGGAGGACAGGGGGCAGAATCTACGAGCAGTACTTC
size: many
D: TRBD1
J: TRBJ2-7
V: TRBV6-2/TRBV6-3

CDR3: CSARAGSVMNTEAFF
DNA: TGCAGTGCTAGAGCGGGGTCCGTGATGAACACTGAAGCTTTCTTT
size: many
D: .
J: TRBJ1-1
V: TRBV20-1

CDR3: CASSLTPRGNTEAFF
DNA: TGTGCCAGCAGTCTAACCCCCAGGGGGAACACTGAAGCTTTCTTT
size: many
D: .
J: TRBJ1-1
V: TRBV12-3/TRBV12-4

CDR3: CASSGGTKTYNEQFF
DNA: TGTGCCAGCTCGGGGGGGACTAAAACCTACAATGAGCAGTTCTTC
size: many
D: TRBD2
J: TRBJ2-1
V: TRBV12-3/TRBV12-4

CDR3: CASHQNEQFF
DNA: TGTGCCAGCCATCAAAATGAGCAGTTCTTC
size: .
D: .
J: TRBJ2-1
V: TRBV7-9

CDR3: CASSQDKYGGIGVNEQFF
DNA: TGCGCCAGCAGCCAAGATAAATACGGGGGGATTGGGGTAAATGAGCAGTTCTTC
size: few
D: TRBD2
J: TRBJ2-1
V: TRBV4-1

CDR3: CATDQGAGGQPQHF
DNA: TGTGCCACCGACCAGGGGGCAGGGGGGCAGCCCCAGCATTTT
size: .
D: TRBD1
J: TRBJ1-5
V: TRBV28

CDR3: CASSPGLAGGAYEQYF
DNA: TGTGCCAGCAGCCCGGGACTAGCGGGTGGGGCCTACGAGCAGTACTTC
size: many
D: TRBD2
J: TRBJ2-7
V: TRBV9

CDR3: CASSFARQTYEQYF
DNA: TGTGCCAGCAGTTTCGCTAGACAGACCTACGAGCAGTACTTC
size: .
D: .
J: TRBJ2-7
V: TRBV6-5

CDR3: CASRLAGALVTDTQYF
DNA: TGTGCCAGCAGACTAGCGGGAGCTCTGGTGACAGATACGCAGTATTTT
size: many
D: TRBD2
J: TRBJ2-3
V: TRBV6-1

CDR3: CASSPQGTLNYEQYF
DNA: TGTGCCAGCAGTCCACAGGGGACCCTAAACTACGAGCAGTACTTC
size: .
D: TRBD1
J: TRBJ2-7
V: TRBV27

CDR3: CASSFVQGDQPQHF
DNA: TGTGCCAGCAGTTTTGTACAGGGCGATCAGCCCCAGCATTTT
size: .
D: .
J: TRBJ1-5
V: TRBV27

CDR3: CASSGQSGRVYEQYF
DNA: TGTGCCAGCAGTGGACAAAGCGGGAGGGTCTACGAGCAGTACTTC
size: many
D: TRBD2
J: TRBJ2-7
V: TRBV2